This T cell receptor (beta chain) came from a study of regulatory T cells. Germline V gene lookup returns CDR1 MDHEN and CDR2 SYDVKM. Trimming at V came to 4 bases and at J to 1 base, leaving 13 bases not matched to a gene. There are 20 residues in the CDR3. Study findings and constraints: Regulatory T cells showed the strongest V-J pair restriction and V/J gene skewing among patient repertoires. Hydrophobic residues at CDR3 positions 6 and 7 were enriched in conventional CD4+ T cells of CD3G-deficient patients.

Patients aged 2 to 39 years had fewer naive and more memory CD4+ and CD8+ T cells. Amplification used 52 TRBV primers and 13 TRBJ primers. Libraries were prepared by immunoSEQ multiplex PCR; TCRdb keeps only in-frame clonotypes and omits some of them. The table records 20,000 to 25,000 clones, about 88% of them present only once. As concerns this clone: The antigen remains unidentified.

Source material: conventional CD4+ T cells sorted from blood. This TCR was sampled from a child between 5 and 17 years old with CD3G deficiency. The V call is TRBV28, the J call TRBJ2-1; 13 positions agree with TRBD2. Written as DNA, the CDR3 is TGTGCCAGCAGTTCCCCTGGACTAGCGGGAGATTACGGGTCCTACAATGAGCAGTTCTTC. Its protein is CASSSPGLAGDYGSYNEQFF.